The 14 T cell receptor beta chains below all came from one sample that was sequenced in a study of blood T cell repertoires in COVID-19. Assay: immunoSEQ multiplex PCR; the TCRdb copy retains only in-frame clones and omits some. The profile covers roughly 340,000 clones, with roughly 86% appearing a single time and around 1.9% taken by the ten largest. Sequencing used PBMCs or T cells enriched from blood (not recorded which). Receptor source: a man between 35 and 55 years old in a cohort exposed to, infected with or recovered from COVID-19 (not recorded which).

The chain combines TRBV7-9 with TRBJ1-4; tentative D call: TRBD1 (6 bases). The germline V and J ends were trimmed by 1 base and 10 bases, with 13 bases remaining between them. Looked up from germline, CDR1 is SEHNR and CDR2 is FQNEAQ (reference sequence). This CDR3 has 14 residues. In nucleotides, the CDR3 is TGTGCCAGCAGCTTAGAGACAGGAATCGGAAAACTGTTTTTT. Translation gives CASSLETGIGKLFF.

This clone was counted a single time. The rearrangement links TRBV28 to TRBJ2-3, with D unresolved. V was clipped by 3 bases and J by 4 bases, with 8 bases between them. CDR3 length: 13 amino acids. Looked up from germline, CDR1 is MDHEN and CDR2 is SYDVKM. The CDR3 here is CASSFRVPDTQYF. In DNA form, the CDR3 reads TGTGCCAGCAGTTTTCGGGTCCCAGATACGCAGTATTTT.

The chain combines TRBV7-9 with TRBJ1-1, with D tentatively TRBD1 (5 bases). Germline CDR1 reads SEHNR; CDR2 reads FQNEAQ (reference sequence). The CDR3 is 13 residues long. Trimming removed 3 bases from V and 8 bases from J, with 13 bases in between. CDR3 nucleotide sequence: TGTGCCAGCAGCTTCCCTGACAGCGGGGAAGCTTTCTTT. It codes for CASSFPDSGEAFF.

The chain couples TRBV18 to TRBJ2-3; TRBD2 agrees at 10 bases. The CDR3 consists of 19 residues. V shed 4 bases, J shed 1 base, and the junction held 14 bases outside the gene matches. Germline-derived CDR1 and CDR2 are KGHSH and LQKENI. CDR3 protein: CASSRLFSTGTSGTDTQYF. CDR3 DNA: TGTGCCAGCTCACGTCTCTTCTCAACCGGGACTAGCGGCACAGATACGCAGTATTTT.

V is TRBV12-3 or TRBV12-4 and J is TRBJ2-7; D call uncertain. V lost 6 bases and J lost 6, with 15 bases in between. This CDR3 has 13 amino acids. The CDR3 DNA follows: TGTGCCAGCAGCCCCTCTGAGGTCGCCGAGCAGTACTTC. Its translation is CASSPSEVAEQYF.

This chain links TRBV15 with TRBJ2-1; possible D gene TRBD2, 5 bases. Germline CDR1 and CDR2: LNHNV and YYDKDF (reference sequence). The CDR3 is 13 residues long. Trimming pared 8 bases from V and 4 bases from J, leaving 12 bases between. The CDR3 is CATGEGGYNEQFF. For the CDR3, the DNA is TGTGCCACCGGAGAGGGCGGGTACAATGAGCAGTTCTTC.

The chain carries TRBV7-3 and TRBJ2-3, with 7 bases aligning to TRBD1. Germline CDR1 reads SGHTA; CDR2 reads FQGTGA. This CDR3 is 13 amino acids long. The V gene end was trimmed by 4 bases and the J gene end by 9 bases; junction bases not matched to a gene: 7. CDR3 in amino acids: CASSSQGVGTQYF. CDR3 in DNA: TGTGCCAGCAGCTCCCAGGGGGTCGGGACGCAGTATTTT.

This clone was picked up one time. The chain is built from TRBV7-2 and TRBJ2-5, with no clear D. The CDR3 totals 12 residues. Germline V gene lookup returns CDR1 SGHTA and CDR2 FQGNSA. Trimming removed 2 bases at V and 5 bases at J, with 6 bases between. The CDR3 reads CASSLSRETQYF. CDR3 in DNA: TGTGCCAGCAGCTTAAGTCGGGAGACCCAGTACTTC.

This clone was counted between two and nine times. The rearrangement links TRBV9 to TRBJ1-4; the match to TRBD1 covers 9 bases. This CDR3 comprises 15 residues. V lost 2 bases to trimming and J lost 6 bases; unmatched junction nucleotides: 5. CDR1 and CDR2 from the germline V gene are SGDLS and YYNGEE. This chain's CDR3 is CASSVSGQGDEKLFF. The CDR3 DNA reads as TGTGCCAGCAGCGTTTCGGGACAGGGTGATGAAAAACTGTTTTTT.

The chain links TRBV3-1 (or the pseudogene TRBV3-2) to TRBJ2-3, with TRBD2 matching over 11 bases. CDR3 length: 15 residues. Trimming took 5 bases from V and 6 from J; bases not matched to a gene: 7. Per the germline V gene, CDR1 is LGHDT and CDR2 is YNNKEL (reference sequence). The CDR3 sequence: CASSARLAGKDTQYF. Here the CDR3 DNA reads TGTGCCAGCAGCGCCCGACTAGCGGGAAAGGATACGCAGTATTTT.

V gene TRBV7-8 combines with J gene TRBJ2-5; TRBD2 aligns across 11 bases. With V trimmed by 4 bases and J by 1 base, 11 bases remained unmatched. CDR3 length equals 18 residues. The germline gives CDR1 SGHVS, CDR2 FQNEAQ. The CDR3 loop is CASSSFRGLAGLQETQYF. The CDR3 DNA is TGTGCCAGCAGCTCCTTCCGAGGACTAGCGGGTCTCCAAGAGACCCAGTACTTC. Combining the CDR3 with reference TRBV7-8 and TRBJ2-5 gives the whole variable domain GAGVSQSPRYKVAKRGQDVALRCDPISGHVSLFWYQQALGQGPEFLTYFQNEAQLDKSGLPSDRFFAERPEGSVSTLKIQRTQQEDSAVYLCASSSFRGLAGLQETQYFGPGTRLLVL.

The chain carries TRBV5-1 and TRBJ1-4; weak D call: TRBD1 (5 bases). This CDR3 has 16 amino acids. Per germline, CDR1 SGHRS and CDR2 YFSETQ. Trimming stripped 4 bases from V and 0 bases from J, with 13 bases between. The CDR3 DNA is TGCGCCAGCAGCAAGACAGCAGTTACAACTAATGAAAAACTGTTTTTT. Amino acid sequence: CASSKTAVTTNEKLFF.

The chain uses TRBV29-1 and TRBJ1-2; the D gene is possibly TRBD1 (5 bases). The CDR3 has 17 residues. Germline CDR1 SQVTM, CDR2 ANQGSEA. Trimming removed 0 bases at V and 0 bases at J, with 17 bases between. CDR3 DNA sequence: TGCAGCGTTGAAGATCGAGGAGGGGTCAACGCTAACTATGGCTACACCTTC. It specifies CSVEDRGGVNANYGYTF.

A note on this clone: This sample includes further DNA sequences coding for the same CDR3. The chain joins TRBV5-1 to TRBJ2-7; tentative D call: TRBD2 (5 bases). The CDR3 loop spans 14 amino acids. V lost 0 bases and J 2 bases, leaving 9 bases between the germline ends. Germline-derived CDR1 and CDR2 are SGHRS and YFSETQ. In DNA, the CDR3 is TGCGCCAGCAGCTTGGGGGCGGGCGCCTACGAGCAGTACTTC. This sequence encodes CASSLGAGAYEQYF.